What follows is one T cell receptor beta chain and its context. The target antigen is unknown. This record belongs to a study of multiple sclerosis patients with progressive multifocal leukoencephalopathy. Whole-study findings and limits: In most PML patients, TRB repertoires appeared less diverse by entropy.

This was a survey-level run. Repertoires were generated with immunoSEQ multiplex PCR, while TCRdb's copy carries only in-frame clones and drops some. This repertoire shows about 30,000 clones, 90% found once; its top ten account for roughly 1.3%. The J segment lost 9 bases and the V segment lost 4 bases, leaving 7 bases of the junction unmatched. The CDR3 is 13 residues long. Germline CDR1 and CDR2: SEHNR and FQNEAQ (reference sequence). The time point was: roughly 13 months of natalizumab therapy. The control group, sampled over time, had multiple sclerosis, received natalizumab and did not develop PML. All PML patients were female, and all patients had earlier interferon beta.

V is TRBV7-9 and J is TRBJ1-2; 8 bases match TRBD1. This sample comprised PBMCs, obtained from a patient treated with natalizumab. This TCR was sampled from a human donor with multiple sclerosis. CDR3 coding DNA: TGTGCCAGCAGCTACGGACAGGGCGTCCGCTACACCTTC. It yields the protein CASSYGQGVRYTF.